The 24 T cell receptor beta chains in this list originate from one sample, sequenced in a study of T cell changes during pregnancy in multiple sclerosis. The assay was immunoSEQ multiplex PCR, and TCRdb's table has in-frame clones only and misses some. The profile covers under 50,000 clones, with 92% appearing a single time and around 6% taken by the ten largest. The sequencing used CD8+ T cells from peripheral blood mononuclear cells, collected in the third trimester of pregnancy. The receptors were sampled from a female donor with multiple sclerosis, enrolled in a pregnancy study.

The chain employs TRBV7-9 and TRBJ2-1, with D unclear. The germline V gene encodes CDR1 SEHNR and CDR2 FQNEAQ (reference sequence). Trimming left V 7 bases short and J 0 bases short, with 10 bases between. The CDR3 length is 14 residues. The CDR3, as DNA: TGTGCCAGCAACCGACTCTCCTCCTACAATGAGCAGTTCTTC. Residues: CASNRLSSYNEQFF.

This chain uses TRBV29-1 with TRBJ2-7, with 8 bases aligning to TRBD2. The CDR3 loop spans 13 amino acids. Germline V gene sequence: CDR1 SQVTM, CDR2 ANQGSEA. The trim removed 4 bases at V and 1 base at J, leaving 3 bases unmatched. The CDR3 coding sequence is TGCAGCGTTGCGGCGGGAGGTTCCTACGAGCAGTACTTC. It specifies CSVAAGGSYEQYF.

This sequence joins TRBV7-9 and TRBJ2-7; D call uncertain. Looked up from germline, CDR1 is SEHNR and CDR2 is FQNEAQ (reference sequence). This CDR3 comprises 13 residues. The germline V and J ends were trimmed by 1 base and 4 bases, with 8 bases remaining between them. CDR3: CASSLVEKYEQYF. For the CDR3, the DNA is TGTGCCAGCAGCTTAGTTGAGAAATACGAGCAGTACTTC.

As concerns this clone: A read error may produce the germline difference seen at one junction end. CDR3 bases: TGCGCCAGCAGCCAAGATATAGCGGGAGGGCCCGTCTGCATCTTC. It translates to CASSQDIAGGPVCIF. The chain recombines TRBV4-3 with TRBJ2-1; 11 bases align to TRBD2. Germline V CDR1 and CDR2: LGHNA, YSLEER. This CDR3 region has 15 residues.

The chain uses TRBV7-9 and TRBJ1-2; 9 nucleotides align to TRBD1. This CDR3 has 13 amino acids. Germline V lookup: CDR1 SEHNR, CDR2 FQNEAQ (reference sequence). V lost 2 bases to trimming and J lost 7 bases; unmatched junction nucleotides: 2. The CDR3 nucleotides read TGTGCCAGCAGCTTATGGACAGGGGCTGGCTACACCTTC. This encodes CASSLWTGAGYTF.

The chain combines TRBV28 with TRBJ2-7; D gene uncertain. V lost 5 bases, J lost 5 bases, and 10 bases lay in between. Germline V CDR1 and CDR2: MDHEN, SYDVKM. The CDR3 contains 12 residues. CDR3: CASSIISHEQYF. Here the CDR3 DNA reads TGTGCCAGCAGTATAATTTCCCACGAGCAGTACTTC.

This sequence joins TRBV15 and TRBJ2-1; weak D call: TRBD2 (5 bases). There are 15 residues in the CDR3. Germline values: CDR1 LNHNV, CDR2 YYDKDF (reference sequence). The V gene lost 0 bases and the J gene lost 9 bases, with 15 bases spanning the gap. The CDR3 bases are TGTGCCACCAGCAGAGATCAGGAGGTGGGTAGTGAGCAGTTCTTC. Translating it yields CATSRDQEVGSEQFF.

V usage is TRBV23-1 and J usage is TRBJ2-7; 14 nucleotides agree with TRBD2. TRBV23-1 is an open reading frame whose function is uncertain. The J segment lost 2 bases and the V segment lost 3 bases, leaving 6 bases of the junction unmatched. This CDR3 is 17 amino acids long. CDR3 loop: CASSQRPGLAGAYEQYF. CDR3 DNA: TGCGCCAGCAGTCAGCGACCGGGACTAGCGGGAGCCTACGAGCAGTACTTC.

The rearrangement uses TRBV7-9 and TRBJ2-1, with 7 bases identical to TRBD2. Trimming at V came to 5 bases and at J to 7 bases, leaving 14 bases not matched to a gene. CDR1 and CDR2 (germline): SEHNR, FQNEAQ (reference sequence). The CDR3 is 16 amino acids. In nucleotides, the CDR3 is TGTGCCAGCAGCCCCCCGGGGAGGGCCCTTAATAATGAGCAGTTCTTC. Residues: CASSPPGRALNNEQFF.

This clone was picked up one time. CDR3: CSVEMNTEAFF. CDR3 nucleotide sequence: TGCAGCGTAGAGATGAACACTGAAGCTTTCTTT. The genes are TRBV29-1 and TRBJ1-1, with D uncertain. Trimming cost V 6 bases and J 0 bases, with 5 bases left between them. The germline V gene encodes CDR1 SQVTM and CDR2 ANQGSEA. The CDR3 is 11 residues long.

The chain is built from TRBV29-1 and TRBJ2-5; weak D call: TRBD1 (6 bases). V was cut by 4 bases and J by 5 bases, with 17 bases left in between. CDR3 length equals 14 residues. Germline-derived CDR1 and CDR2 are SQVTM and ANQGSEA. CDR3: CSVGPGQSSETQYF. Written as DNA, the CDR3 is TGCAGCGTTGGGCCGGGACAATCGTCCGAGACCCAGTACTTC.

The gene calls are TRBV7-9 and TRBJ2-2; the D is unclear. The ends were cut back, 5 bases at V and 6 bases at J, with 10 bases in the middle. CDR1 and CDR2 (germline): SEHNR, FQNEAQ (reference sequence). This CDR3 has 13 residues. The CDR3 here is CASSPTPSGELFF. The CDR3 nucleotides read TGTGCCAGCAGCCCGACTCCGTCCGGGGAGCTGTTTTTT.

This chain links TRBV19 with TRBJ2-7; the match to TRBD2 covers 7 bases. V shed 5 bases, J shed 2 bases, and the junction held 6 bases outside the gene matches. The germline gives CDR1 LNHDA, CDR2 SQIVND (reference sequence). The CDR3 runs 14 residues. CDR3: CASSATSQTYEQYF. Written as DNA, the CDR3 is TGTGCCAGTAGTGCGACTAGCCAGACCTACGAGCAGTACTTC.

The genes are TRBV4-1 and TRBJ2-7; 9 bases are shared with TRBD2. J was trimmed by 2 bases and V by 3 bases; bases with no gene match: 14. Germline V gene sequence: CDR1 MGHRA, CDR2 YSYEKL. This CDR3 has 18 residues. In DNA form, the CDR3 reads TGCGCCAGCAGCCACCTTTTGGACTCTGGCGGGAGGGCCTACGAGCAGTACTTC. It encodes CASSHLLDSGGRAYEQYF.

The gene calls are TRBV6-5 and TRBJ1-2; a weak D match, TRBD1 (5 bases). Germline V gives CDR1 MNHEY, CDR2 SVGAGI. This CDR3 region has 13 residues. Trimming stripped 0 bases from V and 8 bases from J, with 10 bases between. In nucleotides, the CDR3 is TGTGCCAGCAGTTACTCTCGCGGGGGGGGCTACACCTTC. Its protein is CASSYSRGGGYTF.

V and J are TRBV29-1 and TRBJ2-7, with 7 bases aligning to TRBD1. V shed 6 bases and J 0 bases; nucleotides not matched to a gene: 2. Per the germline V gene, CDR1 is SQVTM and CDR2 is ANQGSEA. This CDR3 contains 12 residues. CDR3 in DNA: TGCAGCGTCTGGGACAGCTCCTACGAGCAGTACTTC. Its protein product is CSVWDSSYEQYF.

The CDR3 sequence: CASSLGSGIAKNIQYF. The DNA of the CDR3 is TGTGCCAGCAGCTTGGGTAGCGGGATAGCCAAAAACATTCAGTACTTC. V is TRBV5-6 and J is TRBJ2-4, with TRBD2 identical over 8 bases. The CDR3 has 16 residues. V was clipped by 0 bases and J by 0 bases; unmatched bases: 2. Germline V gives CDR1 SGHDT, CDR2 YYEEEE.

The chain uses TRBV18 and TRBJ2-4; D may be TRBD2 (5 bases). The CDR3 consists of 16 residues. The germline gives CDR1 KGHSH, CDR2 LQKENI. With 3 bases removed from V and 0 bases from J, the gap between germline ends came to 12 bases. The CDR3: CASSPPAGVAKNIQYF. In nucleotides, the CDR3 is TGTGCCAGCTCACCCCCCGCCGGGGTAGCCAAAAACATTCAGTACTTC.

The chain uses TRBV27 and TRBJ1-1, with unresolved D. CDR1 is MNHEY, CDR2 SMNVEV, per germline (reference sequence). Deletions cut 5 bases from V and 3 bases from J, with 13 bases between. The CDR3 contains 14 residues. CDR3 amino acids: CASSPFNSDTEAFF. CDR3 nucleotides: TGTGCCAGCAGTCCTTTCAATTCGGACACTGAAGCTTTCTTT.

The chain links TRBV19 to TRBJ2-1; TRBD2 matches 9 bases. The CDR3 loop spans 17 amino acids. With V trimmed by 2 bases and J by 0 bases, 5 bases remained unmatched. Germline CDR1 and CDR2: LNHDA and SQIVND (reference sequence). CDR3 DNA sequence: TGTGCCAGTAGTATAAGACTAGCGGTTAGCTCCTACAATGAGCAGTTCTTC. It codes for CASSIRLAVSSYNEQFF. Complete variable domain (other parts from reference TRBV19 and TRBJ2-1): DGGITQSPKYLFRKEGQNVTLSCEQNLNHDAMYWYRQDPGQGLRLIYYSQIVNDFQKGDIAEGYSVSREKKESFPLTVTSAQKNPTAFYLCASSIRLAVSSYNEQFFGPGTRLTVL.

The gene calls are TRBV10-3 and TRBJ2-1; D is uncertain. The V and J ends lost 4 bases and 4 bases respectively, with 8 bases between them. CDR1 is ENHRY and CDR2 is SYGVKD in the germline V gene. The CDR3 runs to 13 residues. In DNA, the CDR3 is TGTGCCATCAGTGCGGCGGTATACAATGAGCAGTTCTTC. This gives the protein CAISAAVYNEQFF.

This clone is medium-sized in the sample. The CDR3 here is CASSSGGSNEQFF. DNA for the CDR3: TGTGCCAGCAGCTCTGGCGGGAGCAATGAGCAGTTCTTC. The chain combines TRBV7-3 with TRBJ2-1, with 7 bases aligning to TRBD2. Germline V gene data show CDR1 as SGHTA and CDR2 as FQGTGA. The CDR3 runs 13 residues. After removal of 4 bases from V and 6 bases from J, the junction contained 3 bases not matched to a gene.

This clone showed up just once. V gene TRBV12-1 combines with J gene TRBJ2-3; the table's D call TRBD2 went unverified against the DNA. TRBV12-1 is termed a pseudogene. The CDR3 covers 12 residues. This CDR3 is CASTRSPDTQYF. In DNA, the CDR3 is TGTGCCAGCACCCGTTCCCCAGATACGCAGTATTTT.

The chain couples TRBV11-3 to TRBJ2-1, with 7 bases fitting TRBD1. This CDR3 is 16 amino acids long. Germline CDR1 is SGHNT and CDR2 is YENEEA. J lost 3 bases, V lost 4 bases, and 9 bases had no gene match. CDR3 loop: CASSSYRDSNYNEQFF. The CDR3 region has the DNA TGTGCCAGCAGCTCGTACCGGGACAGTAACTACAATGAGCAGTTCTTC.